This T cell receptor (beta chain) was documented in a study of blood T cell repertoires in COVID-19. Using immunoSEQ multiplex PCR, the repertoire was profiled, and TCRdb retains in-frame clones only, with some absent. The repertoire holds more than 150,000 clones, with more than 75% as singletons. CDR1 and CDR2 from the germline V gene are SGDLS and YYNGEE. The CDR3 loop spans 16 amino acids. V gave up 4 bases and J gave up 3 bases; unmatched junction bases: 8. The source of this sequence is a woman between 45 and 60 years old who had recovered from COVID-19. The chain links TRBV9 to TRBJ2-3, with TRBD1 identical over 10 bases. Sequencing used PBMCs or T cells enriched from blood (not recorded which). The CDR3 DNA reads TGTGCCAGCAGCTTTAGAGACAGGGGGCTAACAGATACGCAGTATTTT. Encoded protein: CASSFRDRGLTDTQYF.